Sequencing of this TCR beta chain was carried out in a study of cytomegalovirus exposure and HLA in healthy donors. Primers for the PCR totalled 60 Vbeta and 13 Jbeta. Assay: immunoSEQ multiplex PCR; the TCRdb copy retains only in-frame clones and omits some. Seen here are 120,000 to 150,000 clones, about 80% observed once, and the top ten hold approximately 1.9%. Broader study findings: Sequences of the TCR beta chain were said to predict the HLA-A and HLA-B alleles of most subjects accurately. Cytomegalovirus status, reportedly, was diagnosed with high specificity and sensitivity by the classifier. Across donors, sequencing depth was assumed by presence/absence analyses to be roughly uniform.

This clone was seen a handful of times. Its antigen is unknown. Donors in the study were healthy people who gave bone marrow. The ends were cut back, 4 bases at V and 9 bases at J, with 15 bases in the middle. The CDR3 spans 13 residues. In germline, CDR1 is MNHEY, CDR2 SMNVEV (reference sequence). The TCR originated in a woman between 35 and 50 years old in good health and CMV-seronegative. What was sequenced was PBMCs. The chain combines TRBV27 with TRBJ1-1; no clear D gene. The CDR3 DNA reads TGTGCCAGCAGTTATGGGTCGTCTACTAAAGCTTTCTTT. It specifies CASSYGSSTKAFF.